The entry that follows covers one T cell receptor (beta chain) sequence. TCRdb's copy holds only in-frame clones and misses some; the assay was immunoSEQ multiplex PCR. Seen here are tens of thousands of clones, about 88% observed once, and the top ten hold 4.5% to 5%. This record comes from a study of blood T cell repertoires in COVID-19. About the study: Donors in the United States, Italy and Spain gave samples during acute or convalescent COVID-19. In each case, the material was cDNA or gDNA derived from T cells, B-cell-depleted T cells, or PBMCs.

The sequenced material came from peripheral blood. The clonotype was recovered from a human donor in a cohort sampled during active COVID-19.

CDR3 nucleotide sequence: TGTGCCAGCAGCGAACTAGCGGGGGGGCCCTACGAGCAGTACTTC. It codes for CASSELAGGPYEQYF. This chain joins TRBV6-4 and TRBJ2-7; 13 bases are a match to TRBD2. V lost 6 bases to trimming and J lost 2 bases; unmatched junction nucleotides: 4. Germline V CDR1 and CDR2: MRHNA, SNTAGT. The length of the CDR3 is 15 residues.